The following is a TCR beta chain sequence with its context. Its antigen is currently unknown. This sample is part of a study of PD-1 blockade in classical Hodgkin lymphoma. The germline V gene encodes CDR1 SNHLY and CDR2 FYNNEI. The length of the CDR3 is 15 residues. V was pared by 7 bases and J by 4 bases, with 8 bases of the junction left unmatched. Assay used: immunoSEQ multiplex PCR; TCRdb lists only in-frame clones, some missing. The sample lists about 64,000 clones; around 90% were seen once. The time point was: cycle 4 day 1 (C4D1), after five to seven weeks of nivolumab. Relapse after autologous stem cell transplantation occurred in every patient, and brentuximab vedotin exposure varied. Study observations and caveats: For complete responders, baseline diversity was comparable to that of newly diagnosed patients. Researchers reported that CD4+ TCR diversity, though not CD8+, rose significantly by C4D1. Some patients started nivolumab under 1 year after ASCT, and they were excluded. When set against healthy donors, newly diagnosed patients were reported to show lower baseline TCR diversity.

The rearrangement links TRBV2 to TRBJ2-3; 10 bases line up with TRBD2. The specimen was peripheral blood mononuclear cells (PBMCs), collected before the fourth cycle of nivolumab. This clonotype originated in a human donor with classical Hodgkin lymphoma. CDR3 DNA sequence: TGTGCCAGCAAGGGCCGGCTAGCGGGGGCAGATACGCAGTATTTT. It translates to CASKGRLAGADTQYF. The full variable domain, rest sourced from reference TRBV2 and TRBJ2-3, is EPEVTQTPSHQVTQMGQEVILRCVPISNHLYFYWYRQILGQKVEFLVSFYNNEISEKSEIFDDQFSVERPDGSNFTLKIRSTKLEDSAMYFCASKGRLAGADTQYFGPGTRLTVL.